These 22 T cell receptor beta chains came from one sample sequenced in a study of blood T cell repertoires in COVID-19. Sequenced by immunoSEQ multiplex PCR; TCRdb stores in-frame clones only, minus some. The data hold roughly 100,000 clones, with roughly 71% observed a single time. Sequencing was performed on peripheral blood. These receptors came from a man of 80 years or more with acute or convalescent COVID-19.

The chain is built from TRBV28 and TRBJ1-2; D call uncertain. CDR1 and CDR2 from the germline V gene are MDHEN and SYDVKM. This CDR3 is built from 15 residues. Trimming left V 5 bases short and J 4 bases short, with 17 bases between. The CDR3 DNA is TGTGCCAGCAGTCCCCCAACCAAGTCCGGCTATGGCTACACCTTC. Translating gives CASSPPTKSGYGYTF.

The chain has TRBV12-3 or TRBV12-4 and TRBJ2-3, with a tentative D call TRBD2 (5 bases). This CDR3 contains 12 residues. V dropped 2 bases and J dropped 10 bases, with 10 bases sitting between them. CDR3 DNA sequence: TGTGCCAGCAGTTTACAGGAGGTCCCGCAGTATTTT. It specifies CASSLQEVPQYF.

The chain carries TRBV3-1 (or the pseudogene TRBV3-2) and TRBJ2-1, with 8 bases identical to TRBD1. Germline-derived CDR1 and CDR2 are LGHDT and YNNKEL (reference sequence). The ends lost 2 bases at V and 7 bases at J; junction bases unmatched: 10. This CDR3 is built from 16 residues. The CDR3 spells CASSQPDRGHLNEQFF. The CDR3 region has the DNA TGTGCCAGCAGCCAACCCGACAGGGGCCACCTGAATGAGCAGTTCTTC.

This chain links TRBV6-5 with TRBJ2-3; 9 bases match TRBD2. CDR1 and CDR2 (germline): MNHEY, SVGAGI. The junction had 8 bases not matched to a gene; V was cut back by 10 bases and J by 0 bases. The CDR3 runs to 15 residues. The CDR3 reads CATGTSPLSTDTQYF. DNA for the CDR3: TGTGCCACGGGGACTAGCCCATTAAGCACAGATACGCAGTATTTT.

In this sample, this clone turned up once. V gene TRBV5-5 combines with J gene TRBJ2-7; D is unresolved. The CDR3 covers 10 residues. CDR1 and CDR2 (germline): SGHKS, YYEKEE (reference sequence). Trimming left V 4 bases short and J 9 bases short, with 8 bases between. CDR3 amino acids: CASSKQPQYF. Here the CDR3 DNA reads TGTGCCAGCAGCAAACAGCCGCAGTACTTC. The full variable domain, in which reference TRBV5-5 and TRBJ2-7 provide the parts outside the CDR3, is DAGVTQSPTHLIKTRGQQVTLRCSPISGHKSVSWYQQVLGQGPQFIFQYYEKEERGRGNFPDRFSARQFPNYSSELNVNALLLGDSALYLCASSKQPQYFGPGTRLTVT.

This clone has just one count. V and J are TRBV21-1 and TRBJ2-2; no check of the table's D call, TRBD2, against the DNA was made. TRBV21-1 is listed as a pseudogene. The CDR3 is 16 amino acids. CDR3 DNA sequence: TGTGCCAGCGCCACGGTGGGCGGGCGGAACACCGGGGAGCTGTTTTTT. Its translation: CASATVGGRNTGELFF.

The V call is TRBV2, the J call TRBJ1-6; a weak D match, TRBD1 (6 bases). CDR1 is SNHLY and CDR2 is FYNNEI in the germline V gene. Between the trimmed V and J ends, which lost 5 bases and 5 bases, there was a span of 10 bases. CDR3 length: 14 residues. The CDR3 spells CASSRDTNNSPLHF. DNA of the CDR3: TGTGCCAGCAGTCGGGACACCAATAATTCACCCCTCCACTTT. Together with reference TRBV2 and TRBJ1-6, the CDR3 gives the full variable domain: EPEVTQTPSHQVTQMGQEVILRCVPISNHLYFYWYRQILGQKVEFLVSFYNNEISEKSEIFDDQFSVERPDGSNFTLKIRSTKLEDSAMYFCASSRDTNNSPLHFGNGTRLTVT.

In this sample, this clone turned up a few times. V usage is TRBV6-5 and J usage is TRBJ2-7; 10 nucleotides agree with TRBD1. The J segment lost 6 bases and the V segment lost 6 bases, leaving 11 bases of the junction unmatched. The CDR3 spans 15 residues. CDR1 MNHEY and CDR2 SVGAGI come from the germline V gene. CDR3 in DNA: TGTGCCAGCAGCACCCCGGGACAGGGGTCCCGCGAGCAGTACTTC. It is translated as CASSTPGQGSREQYF.

The chain couples TRBV18 to TRBJ2-3, with 7 bases identical to TRBD1. From germline, CDR1 is KGHSH and CDR2 LQKENI. V dropped 4 bases and J dropped 0; count of bases not matched to a gene: 28. CDR3 size: 23 residues. CDR3 nucleotides: TGTGCCAGCTCACGCTTAAGAACCGGGCAGGACAGGAGACGAACTTCTAGCACAGATACGCAGTATTTT. Translating gives CASSRLRTGQDRRRTSSTDTQYF.

This clone has just a few counts. The chain recombines TRBV9 with TRBJ2-4; 10 positions agree with TRBD1. The V segment lost 4 bases and the J segment 3 bases; nucleotides outside the gene matches: 7. Germline V CDR1 and CDR2: SGDLS, YYNGEE. The CDR3 contains 16 residues. CDR3 loop: CASSPRTGGGKNIQYF. CDR3 DNA: TGTGCCAGCAGCCCCCGGACAGGGGGAGGCAAAAACATTCAGTACTTC.

This clone was counted a single time. V and J are TRBV27 and TRBJ2-1; no reliable D call. Germline lookup yields CDR1 MNHEY and CDR2 SMNVEV (reference sequence). CDR3 size: 14 residues. Trimming cost V 0 bases and J 3 bases, with 6 bases left between them. Here the CDR3 DNA reads TGTGCCAGCAGTTTATCGTCCGTCTACAATGAGCAGTTCTTC. The encoded protein is CASSLSSVYNEQFF.

The CDR3 sequence is CASATRRENTDTQYF. The CDR3 region has the DNA TGTGCCAGTGCGACTCGTCGGGAGAACACAGATACGCAGTATTTT. The rearrangement joins TRBV19 to TRBJ2-3; a weak D match, TRBD2 (6 bases). V dropped 8 bases and J dropped 2 bases, with 17 bases sitting between them. The germline gives CDR1 LNHDA, CDR2 SQIVND (reference sequence). The CDR3 runs 15 residues.

The V call is TRBV27, the J call TRBJ2-5; 12 nucleotides align to TRBD2. V was pared by 7 bases and J by 2 bases, with 5 bases of the junction left unmatched. The CDR3 totals 15 residues. Germline V gene data show CDR1 as MNHEY and CDR2 as SMNVEV (reference sequence). CDR3 loop: CASMRLAGEQETQYF. CDR3 DNA: TGTGCCAGCATGAGACTAGCGGGAGAACAAGAGACCCAGTACTTC.

This chain uses TRBV30 with TRBJ1-1; no definite D call. Germline lookup yields CDR1 GTSNPN and CDR2 SVGIG (reference sequence). This CDR3 is 15 amino acids long. V was shortened by 0 bases and J by 0 bases, with 11 bases between the two germline ends. The chain's CDR3 is CAWSVGQLMNTEAFF. CDR3 DNA: TGTGCCTGGAGTGTAGGCCAACTAATGAACACTGAAGCTTTCTTT.

The genes are TRBV7-9 and TRBJ2-7; possibly TRBD1 for D (5 bases). The germline gives CDR1 SEHNR, CDR2 FQNEAQ (reference sequence). The V end lost 4 bases, the J end lost 2 bases, and 9 bases lay between the germline ends. CDR3 size: 13 residues. CDR3 sequence (DNA): TGTGCCAGCAGCTCCCAGGGCCCCTACGAGCAGTACTTC. As protein: CASSSQGPYEQYF.

V and J are TRBV5-5 and TRBJ2-5; 8 bases fit TRBD1. After removal of 0 bases from V and 5 bases from J, the junction contained 9 bases not matched to a gene. Germline loops: CDR1 SGHKS, CDR2 YYEKEE (reference sequence). The CDR3 runs to 16 residues. The CDR3 DNA follows: TGTGCCAGCAGCTTGGGGGACAGGCCCCAAGGGGAGACCCAGTACTTC. Translated, it gives CASSLGDRPQGETQYF.

The chain recombines TRBV6-5 with TRBJ2-3; D unclear. The CDR3 spans 12 residues. V lost 8 bases and J lost 2, with 8 bases in between. The V gene's germline CDR1 is MNHEY and CDR2 SVGAGI. The CDR3 coding sequence is TGTGCCAGCTGGAGCCTCACAGATACGCAGTATTTT. This codes for CASWSLTDTQYF.

This chain links TRBV28 with TRBJ1-1, with 7 bases identical to TRBD1. V gave up 2 bases and J gave up 5 bases; unmatched junction bases: 8. This CDR3 region has 15 residues. Germline lookup yields CDR1 MDHEN and CDR2 SYDVKM. The DNA of the CDR3 is TGTGCCAGCAGTTTAAGTAGGGGGCGCGGTACTGAAGCTTTCTTT. Amino acid sequence: CASSLSRGRGTEAFF.

This clone appeared a few times. The CDR3 nucleotides read TGTGCCAGCAGCCGCACAGGGGCCTACGAGCAGTACTTC. It translates to CASSRTGAYEQYF. This rearrangement joins TRBV11-3 to TRBJ2-7, with 7 bases aligning to TRBD1. J gave up 2 bases and V 5 bases, and 3 bases lay outside the gene matches. Germline lookup yields CDR1 SGHNT and CDR2 YENEEA. The CDR3 sequence is 13 residues long.

This clone occurred a few times. V usage is TRBV18 and J usage is TRBJ2-5; 10 bases map to TRBD1. Losses at the gene ends were 3 bases for V and 5 bases for J; bases not matched to a gene: 0. Germline CDR1 is KGHSH and CDR2 is LQKENI. The CDR3 is 13 residues long. In nucleotides, the CDR3 is TGTGCCAGCTCACCGACAGGGGGCGAGACCCAGTACTTC. The encoded protein is CASSPTGGETQYF.

The chain is built from TRBV4-1 and TRBJ2-5, with 10 bases matching TRBD1. CDR1 MGHRA and CDR2 YSYEKL come from the germline V gene. The V and J ends lost 4 bases and 6 bases, in that order; junction bases with no gene match: 5. The CDR3 length is 14 residues. The DNA for the CDR3 is TGCGCCAGCAGCCGGGACAGGGGAGGGAAGACCCAGTACTTC. Translating it yields CASSRDRGGKTQYF.

The genes are TRBV21-1 and TRBJ1-4; the table's D call of TRBD1 was not tested on the DNA. TRBV21-1 is designated a pseudogene. This CDR3 is 15 amino acids long. CDR3 DNA: TGTGCCAGCAGCAAGCCGGGACAAATAATGAAAAGGCTGTTTTTT. Residues: CASSKPGQIMKRLFF.